The 13 T cell receptor beta chains given below trace back to one sample, sequenced in a study of metastatic and nonmetastatic thyroid tumors. Until they underwent thyroid surgery, no patient had received any treatment. TCRdb used MiXCR to call clones anew from the PCR reads. This sample has about 69,000 clones, with 13% to 15% found just once. Source material: blood. These TCRs come from a male donor with papillary thyroid cancer or a benign thyroid nodule (not recorded which). Some clones in this sample may be carry-over from other donors' samples.

This clone was recorded many times. The gene calls are TRBV5-1 and TRBJ2-3; D remains unclear. The germline gives CDR1 SGHRS, CDR2 YFSETQ. The CDR3 consists of 13 residues. V was trimmed by 4 bases and J by 8 bases, leaving 14 bases between them. Here the CDR3 reads CASSPAQTGTQYF. The CDR3 DNA follows: TGCGCCAGCAGCCCCGCCCAGACGGGTACGCAGTATTTT.

This clone showed up many times. This chain links TRBV5-8 with TRBJ2-1; the D gene could be TRBD1 or TRBD2 (5 bases each). From germline, CDR1 is SGHTS and CDR2 YDEGEE. The CDR3 runs to 16 residues. V was pared by 0 bases and J by 8 bases, with 18 bases between. The CDR3 loop is CASSLEWGTGTHEQFF. The CDR3 bases are TGTGCCAGCAGCTTGGAGTGGGGGACGGGGACGCATGAGCAGTTCTTC.

This clone occurred many times. The genes are TRBV20-1 and TRBJ2-7; TRBD2 matches 7 bases. Germline CDR1 is DFQATT and CDR2 is SNEGSKA (reference sequence). This CDR3 has 14 amino acids. V lost 1 base to trimming and J lost 3 bases; unmatched junction nucleotides: 6. CDR3 coding DNA: TGCAGTGCTAGAGGGGACTATCGCGTCTACGAGCAGTACGTC. Translation gives CSARGDYRVYEQYV.

The chain recombines TRBV11-2 with TRBJ1-6; 8 bases fit TRBD1. The length of the CDR3 is 17 residues. Trimming removed 7 bases from V and 7 bases from J; junction bases left unmatched: 15. The V gene's germline CDR1 is SGHAT and CDR2 FQNNGV. This chain's CDR3 is CASKMTGAPLENSPLHF. DNA of the CDR3: TGTGCCAGCAAAATGACAGGGGCCCCGCTTGAAAATTCACCCCTCCACTTT.

This clone appeared many times. The chain links TRBV28 to TRBJ2-3; D unresolved. The CDR3 is 13 amino acids. V was trimmed by 8 bases and J by 5 bases, leaving 14 bases between them. Germline CDR1 reads MDHEN; CDR2 reads SYDVKM. CDR3 sequence: CASGRTLGDTQYF. The CDR3 DNA reads TGTGCCAGCGGAAGGACGCTCGGAGATACGCAGTATTTT.

Ten or more counts support this clone. The chain carries TRBV28 and TRBJ1-4; D gene uncertain. Germline V gene lookup returns CDR1 MDHEN and CDR2 SYDVKM. This CDR3 has 15 amino acids. V was cut by 6 bases and J by 7 bases, with 18 bases left in between. The CDR3 loop reads CASSSRSGVFEKLFF. CDR3 sequence (DNA): TGTGCCAGCAGCTCCCGTTCCGGGGTATTTGAAAAACTGTTTTTT.

Ten or more counts support this clone. The chain combines TRBV6-5 with TRBJ2-3; a possible D gene is TRBD2 (5 bases). The CDR3 sequence is 13 residues long. Germline loops: CDR1 MNHEY, CDR2 SVGAGI. Deletions cut 2 bases from V and 6 bases from J, with 9 bases between. The CDR3 DNA reads as TGTGCCAGCAGTTACCGGGAAATGGATACGCAGTATTTT. It is translated as CASSYREMDTQYF.

Ten or more counts support this clone. This sequence joins TRBV19 and TRBJ2-3; no clear D gene. The ends were cut back, 3 bases at V and 2 bases at J, with 6 bases in the middle. The germline gives CDR1 LNHDA, CDR2 SQIVND (reference sequence). The CDR3 extends over 13 amino acids. The CDR3 spells CASSIATTDTQYF. The DNA of the CDR3 is TGTGCCAGTAGTATTGCGACCACAGATACGCAGTATTTT. The complete variable domain, with remaining parts taken from reference TRBV19 and TRBJ2-3, reads DGGITQSPKYLFRKEGQNVTLSCEQNLNHDAMYWYRQDPGQGLRLIYYSQIVNDFQKGDIAEGYSVSREKKESFPLTVTSAQKNPTAFYLCASSIATTDTQYFGPGTRLTVL.

This clone was detected many times. The rearrangement uses TRBV5-4 and TRBJ2-2, with D perhaps being TRBD1 or TRBD2 (6 bases each). Germline CDR1 and CDR2: SGHNT and YYREEE (reference sequence). The length of the CDR3 is 14 residues. Between the trimmed V and J ends, which lost 4 bases and 2 bases, there was a span of 9 bases. Here the CDR3 DNA reads TGTGCCAGCAGCGCCGGGGGCAACACCGGGGAGCTGTTTTTT. This sequence encodes CASSAGGNTGELFF.

At least ten counts were recorded for this clone. The V gene is TRBV6-1, the J gene TRBJ2-7; the match to TRBD1 covers 8 bases. The CDR3 is 15 amino acids. Germline lookup yields CDR1 MNHNS and CDR2 SASEGT. With V trimmed by 5 bases and J by 1 base, 7 bases remained unmatched. The CDR3 protein is CASSQDRALSYEQYF. In nucleotides, the CDR3 is TGTGCCAGCAGTCAGGACAGGGCGTTGTCCTACGAGCAGTACTTC.

This clone was recorded at least ten times. The germline gene is not matched at one end of the junction; a read error may be the cause. This rearrangement joins TRBV7-7 to TRBJ2-1; TRBD2 is a possible D gene (5 bases). Germline CDR1 SSHAT, CDR2 FNYEAQ (reference sequence). The CDR3 is made up of 13 amino acids. CDR3 residues: CASSLGSHNEQFF. Here the CDR3 DNA reads TGTGCTAGCAGCCTTGGGAGCCACAATGAGCAGTTCTTC.

In this sample, this clone turned up many times. The CDR3 reads CSARGTALGEKLFF. The DNA for the CDR3 is TGCAGTGCTAGAGGGACAGCACTAGGGGAAAAACTGTTTTTT. The gene calls are TRBV20-1 and TRBJ1-4; D is perhaps TRBD1 (6 bases). The V gene's germline CDR1 is DFQATT and CDR2 SNEGSKA (reference sequence). V lost 1 base and J lost 8, with 14 bases in between. This CDR3 has 14 residues.

This clone was detected many times. The CDR3 reads CASSIRDSGANVLTF. CDR3 DNA sequence: TGTGCCAGTAGTATCCGAGACTCTGGGGCCAACGTCCTGACTTTC. The V call is TRBV19, the J call TRBJ2-6; no firm D call. V was cut by 3 bases and J by 0 bases, with 6 bases left in between. The CDR3 has 15 amino acids. Looked up from germline, CDR1 is LNHDA and CDR2 is SQIVND (reference sequence).